This T cell receptor (beta chain) was identified in a study of early T cells in non-severe SARS-CoV-2 infection. TCRdb ran MiXCR on the 5' RACE reads and lists one entry per CDR3 protein. The sample yields 25,000 to 35,000 distinct CDR3 sequences, around 5.3% seen once. The CDR3 has 15 residues. Germline loops: CDR1 SQVTM, CDR2 ANQGSEA. V was clipped by 4 bases and J by 3 bases; unmatched bases: 7. This clonotype was observed many times. The TCR was taken from an adult who was a healthcare worker with PCR-confirmed SARS-CoV-2 infection or an uninfected control (not recorded which). J is TRBJ2-1 and V is TRBV29-1; 9 positions match TRBD2. The sample taken for sequencing was whole blood. This CDR3 is CSVGGTSHNYNEQFF. As DNA, the CDR3 is TGCAGCGTTGGAGGGACTAGCCACAACTACAATGAGCAGTTCTTC.